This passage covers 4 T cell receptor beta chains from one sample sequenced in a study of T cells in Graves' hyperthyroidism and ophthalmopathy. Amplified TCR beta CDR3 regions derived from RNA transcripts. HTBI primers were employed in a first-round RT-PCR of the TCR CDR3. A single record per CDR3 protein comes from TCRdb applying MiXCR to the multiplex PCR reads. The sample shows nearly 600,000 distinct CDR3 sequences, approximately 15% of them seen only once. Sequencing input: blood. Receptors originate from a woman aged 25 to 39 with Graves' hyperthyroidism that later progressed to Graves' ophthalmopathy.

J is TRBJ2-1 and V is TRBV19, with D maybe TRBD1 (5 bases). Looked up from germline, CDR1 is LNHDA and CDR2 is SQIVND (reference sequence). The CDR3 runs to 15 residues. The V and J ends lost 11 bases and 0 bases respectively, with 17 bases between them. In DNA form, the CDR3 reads TGTGCCCTTCTGGGGCCCTCGATCTCCTACAATGAGCAGTTCTTC. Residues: CALLGPSISYNEQFF. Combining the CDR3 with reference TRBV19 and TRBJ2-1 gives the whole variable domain DGGITQSPKYLFRKEGQNVTLSCEQNLNHDAMYWYRQDPGQGLRLIYYSQIVNDFQKGDIAEGYSVSREKKESFPLTVTSAQKNPTAFYLCALLGPSISYNEQFFGPGTRLTVL.

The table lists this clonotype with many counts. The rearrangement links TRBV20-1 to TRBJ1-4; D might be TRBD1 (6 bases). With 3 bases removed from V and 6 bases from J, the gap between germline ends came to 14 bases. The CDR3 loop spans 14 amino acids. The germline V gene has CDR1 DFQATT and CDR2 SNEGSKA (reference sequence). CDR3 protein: CSASGRDTDEKLFF. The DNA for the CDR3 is TGCAGTGCTAGTGGTAGGGACACCGATGAAAAACTGTTTTTT.

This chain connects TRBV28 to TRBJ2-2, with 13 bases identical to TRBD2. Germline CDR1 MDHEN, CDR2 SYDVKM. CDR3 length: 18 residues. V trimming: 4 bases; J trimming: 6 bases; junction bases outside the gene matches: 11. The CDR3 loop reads CASSSPTGLAGESGELFF. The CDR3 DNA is TGTGCCAGCAGTTCCCCTACTGGACTAGCGGGAGAATCCGGGGAGCTGTTTTTT.

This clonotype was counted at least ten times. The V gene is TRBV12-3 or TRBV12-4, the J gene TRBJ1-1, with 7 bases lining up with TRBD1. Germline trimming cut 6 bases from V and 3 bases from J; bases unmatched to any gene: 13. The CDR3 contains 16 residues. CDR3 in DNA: TGTGCCAGCAGCCGAACAGGGGTCGGGGGGTACACTGAAGCTTTCTTT. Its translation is CASSRTGVGGYTEAFF.